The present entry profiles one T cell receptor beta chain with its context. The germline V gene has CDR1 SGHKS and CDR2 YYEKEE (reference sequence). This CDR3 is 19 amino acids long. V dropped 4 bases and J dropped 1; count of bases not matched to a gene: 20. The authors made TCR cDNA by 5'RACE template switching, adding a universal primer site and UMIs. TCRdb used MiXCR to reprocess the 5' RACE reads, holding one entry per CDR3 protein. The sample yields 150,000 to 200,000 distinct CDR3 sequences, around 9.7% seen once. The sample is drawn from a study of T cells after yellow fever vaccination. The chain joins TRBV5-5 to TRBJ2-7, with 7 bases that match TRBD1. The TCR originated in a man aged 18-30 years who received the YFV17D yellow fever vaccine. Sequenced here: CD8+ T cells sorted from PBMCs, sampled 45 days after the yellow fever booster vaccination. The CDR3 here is CASSPDRELFLAFSYEQYF. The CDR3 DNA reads TGTGCCAGCAGCCCAGACAGGGAGTTATTTCTTGCGTTTTCCTACGAGCAGTACTTC.